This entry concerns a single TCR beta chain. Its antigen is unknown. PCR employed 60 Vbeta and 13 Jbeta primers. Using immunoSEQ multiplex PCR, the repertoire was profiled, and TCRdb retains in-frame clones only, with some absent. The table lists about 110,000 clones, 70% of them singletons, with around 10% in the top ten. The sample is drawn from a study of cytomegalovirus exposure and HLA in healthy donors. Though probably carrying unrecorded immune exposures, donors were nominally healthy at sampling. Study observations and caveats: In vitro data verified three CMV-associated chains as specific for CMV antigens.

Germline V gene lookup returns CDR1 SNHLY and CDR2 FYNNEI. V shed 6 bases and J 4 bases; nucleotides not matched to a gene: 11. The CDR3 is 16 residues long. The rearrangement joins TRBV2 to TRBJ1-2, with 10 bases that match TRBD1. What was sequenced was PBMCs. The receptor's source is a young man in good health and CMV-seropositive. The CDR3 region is CASSGTRDRGSYGYTF. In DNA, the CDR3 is TGTGCCAGCAGCGGCACCCGGGACAGGGGCAGCTATGGCTACACCTTC.